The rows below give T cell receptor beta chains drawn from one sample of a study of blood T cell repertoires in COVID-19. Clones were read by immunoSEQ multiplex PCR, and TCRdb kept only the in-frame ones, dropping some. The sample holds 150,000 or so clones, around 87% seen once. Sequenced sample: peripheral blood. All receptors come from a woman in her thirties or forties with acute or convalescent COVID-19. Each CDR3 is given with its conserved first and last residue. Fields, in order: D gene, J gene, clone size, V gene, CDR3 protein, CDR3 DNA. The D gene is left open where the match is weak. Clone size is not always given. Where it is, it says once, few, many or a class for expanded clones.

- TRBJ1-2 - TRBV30 CAWSKATEFKYGYTF TGTGCCTGGAGTAAGGCGACTGAGTTCAAGTATGGCTACACCTTC
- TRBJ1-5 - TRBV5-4 CASSLNPDQPQHF TGTGCCAGCAGCTTAAATCCGGATCAGCCCCAGCATTTT
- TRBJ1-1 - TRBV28 CASSFPPGSFSVNTEAFF TGTGCCAGCAGTTTCCCCCCCGGGTCCTTCTCTGTGAACACTGAAGCTTTCTTT
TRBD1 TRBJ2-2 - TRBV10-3 CAVSGTGGRKTGELFF TGTGCCGTTTCCGGGACAGGGGGAAGAAAAACCGGGGAGCTGTTTTTT
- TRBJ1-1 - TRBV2 CASNRRSVEGTEAFF TGTGCCAGCAACCGTAGGAGTGTCGAAGGTACTGAAGCTTTCTTT
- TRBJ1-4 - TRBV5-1 CASSLQGLTNEKLFF TGCGCCAGCAGCTTGCAGGGACTTACTAATGAAAAACTGTTTTTT
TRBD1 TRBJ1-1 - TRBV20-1 CRARDSPEAFF TGCAGAGCTAGGGACAGCCCTGAAGCTTTCTTT
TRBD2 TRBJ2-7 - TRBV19 CASSTAGGRPYEQYF TGTGCCAGTAGTACAGCTGGCGGGAGGCCCTACGAGCAGTACTTC
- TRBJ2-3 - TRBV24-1 CATRRADTQYF TGTGCCACTCGGAGGGCAGATACGCAGTATTTT
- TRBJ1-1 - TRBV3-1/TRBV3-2 CASSQEAASSPEAFF TGTGCCAGCAGCCAAGAGGCGGCGAGTAGCCCTGAAGCTTTCTTT
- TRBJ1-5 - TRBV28 CASIPPTHAGQDNQPQHF TGTGCCAGCATCCCACCTACCCACGCCGGCCAGGATAATCAGCCCCAGCATTTT
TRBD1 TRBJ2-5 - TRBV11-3 CASSDRTGGQETQYF TGTGCCAGCAGCGATAGGACAGGGGGACAAGAGACCCAGTACTTC
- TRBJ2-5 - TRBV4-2 CASSQAGEETQYF TGTGCCAGCAGCCAAGCGGGGGAAGAGACCCAGTACTTC
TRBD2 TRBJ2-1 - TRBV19 CASSISLAGGLNNEQFF TGTGCCAGTAGTATTTCGCTAGCGGGGGGGCTGAACAATGAGCAGTTCTTC
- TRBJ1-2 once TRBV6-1 CASSEALGLWDNGYTF TGTGCCAGCAGTGAAGCGTTGGGGCTCTGGGACAATGGCTACACCTTC
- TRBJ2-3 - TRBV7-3 CASSRTSQGGPDTQYF TGTGCCAGCAGCCGTACTTCTCAGGGGGGCCCAGATACGCAGTATTTT
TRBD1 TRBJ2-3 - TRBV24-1 CATGEGGVPDTQYF TGTGCCACCGGTGAAGGGGGCGTCCCAGATACGCAGTATTTT
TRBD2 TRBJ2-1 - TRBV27 CASSRGAGGPSYNEQFF TGTGCCAGCAGCCGGGGAGCGGGAGGGCCCTCCTACAATGAGCAGTTCTTC
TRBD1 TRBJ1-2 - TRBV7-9 CASSLASGTGGDGYTF TGTGCCAGCAGCTTAGCGTCCGGGACAGGGGGTGATGGCTACACCTTC
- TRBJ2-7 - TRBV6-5 CASSPRVGPYEQYF TGTGCCAGCAGTCCCCGTGTGGGGCCCTACGAGCAGTACTTC
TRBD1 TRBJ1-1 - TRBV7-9 CASSPAGRDRYTEAFF TGTGCCAGCAGCCCAGCCGGCCGGGACAGATACACTGAAGCTTTCTTT
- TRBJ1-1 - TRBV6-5 CASRTGQPTEAFF TGTGCCAGCAGGACAGGACAGCCCACTGAAGCTTTCTTT
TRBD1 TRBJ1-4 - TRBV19 CASSLGQGMAEKLFF TGTGCCAGTAGTCTCGGACAGGGGATGGCTGAAAAACTGTTTTTT
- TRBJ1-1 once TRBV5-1 CASSLDPVNTEAFF TGCGCCAGCAGCTTGGATCCGGTAAACACTGAAGCTTTCTTT
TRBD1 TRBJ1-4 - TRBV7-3 CASSPGTGNEKLFF TGTGCCAGCAGTCCCGGGACAGGGAACGAAAAACTGTTTTTT
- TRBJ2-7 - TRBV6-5 CASSYGGGYTYEQYF TGTGCCAGCAGTTACGGCGGGGGCTATACCTACGAGCAGTACTTC
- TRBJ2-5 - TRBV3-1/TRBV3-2 CASSQSTSETQYF TGTGCCAGCAGCCAAAGCACTAGTGAGACCCAGTACTTC
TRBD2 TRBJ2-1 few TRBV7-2 CASSHANSGMKNEQFF TGTGCCAGCAGCCACGCCAACAGCGGGATGAAGAATGAGCAGTTCTTC